This entry concerns a single TCR beta chain. This clone has a handful of counts. Its antigen specificity is not known. No much larger clonotype is one base removed from it; base qualities were not supplied. The junction shows trimming of 5 bases on V and 0 bases on J, plus 10 bases between the germline ends. The CDR3 has 14 amino acids, counting the end cysteine and phenylalanine. Only the CDR3 DNA stays, 42 bases, in frame from base 1. According to the germline V gene, CDR1 reads MDHEN and CDR2 reads SYDVKM. Each collaborating institution followed its own protocols to collect whole blood in K2EDTA tubes. For TCRbeta analysis, collaborators shipped samples in one of three forms: frozen whole blood, isolated PBMCs, or DNA extracted from either of those sample types. The record originates from a study of blood T cell repertoires in COVID-19 (dated by TCRdb to the early 2020s). In the study overall: Samples covering the acute and convalescent phases of COVID-19 were provided by collaborators in the United States, Italy and Spain. The prospective study material was composed of cDNA or gDNA derived from T cells, B-cell-depleted T cells, or PBMCs. The repertoires were released in a freely available public database meant as a resource for research on the immune response to SARS-CoV-2. Where available, HLA class I and class II types were obtained from metadata supplied by the sample provider rather than from assay-based typing. The samples were drawn from two sources: the first 160 participants of the ongoing ImmuneRACE study, and approximately 1,300 subjects contributed by 6 global collaborators. Sample metadata almost always included a de-identified subject ID, COVID-19 status, age in years and sex. Deeply sampled blood TCRbeta repertoires from subjects exposed to, actively infected with, or recovered from COVID-19 were included in the dataset.

Broader findings and caveats from the paper: How much clinical and demographic metadata was included differed by source and by participant, and the metadata was provided uncurated.

TCRbeta CDR3 regions were amplified from genomic DNA using the immunoSEQ Assay, a bias-controlled multiplex PCR. The authors processed their data as follows. The number of nucleated cells in each sample was estimated from the amplification of reference gene primers within the assay. To quantify the absolute abundance of each unique TCRbeta CDR3 rearrangement, sequence reads were collapsed and filtered. For each sample, productive Simpson clonality was calculated as the square root of Simpson's diversity index over productive rearrangements. The table comes from immuneACCESS by way of TCRdb, which keeps in-frame sequences with V and J called. Part of the clones is missing from these tables; in studies checked, under half for an unresolved V gene and the rest for unknown reasons. V and J calls and clone size are copied from that table; D and trimming were computed from the DNA. The sample table records hundreds of thousands of clones; around 89% of these occur just once. The ten largest clones take up more than 3% of the sample.

The chain is made from TRBV28 and TRBJ1-2; TRBD1 might be the D gene, on 6 matching bases. Sequenced sample: peripheral blood. The clonotype was recovered from a woman aged 45-65 years with active or convalescent COVID-19. CDR3 sequence: CASSPGAPNYGYTF. The nucleotides read TGTGCCAGCAGTCCAGGGGCCCCTAACTATGGCTACACCTTC.